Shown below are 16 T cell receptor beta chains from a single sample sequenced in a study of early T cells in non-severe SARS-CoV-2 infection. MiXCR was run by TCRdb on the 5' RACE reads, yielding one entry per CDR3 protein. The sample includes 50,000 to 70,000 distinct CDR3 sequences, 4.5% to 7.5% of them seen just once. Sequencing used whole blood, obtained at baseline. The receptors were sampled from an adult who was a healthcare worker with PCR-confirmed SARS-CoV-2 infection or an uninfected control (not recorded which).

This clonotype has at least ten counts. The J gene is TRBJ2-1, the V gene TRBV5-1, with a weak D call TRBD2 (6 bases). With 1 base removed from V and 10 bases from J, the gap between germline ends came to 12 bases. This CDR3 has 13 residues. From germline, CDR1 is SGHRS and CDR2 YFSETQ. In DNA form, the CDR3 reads TGCGCCAGCAGCTTGCACGGGGGTAGGGAGCAGTTCTTC. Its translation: CASSLHGGREQFF.

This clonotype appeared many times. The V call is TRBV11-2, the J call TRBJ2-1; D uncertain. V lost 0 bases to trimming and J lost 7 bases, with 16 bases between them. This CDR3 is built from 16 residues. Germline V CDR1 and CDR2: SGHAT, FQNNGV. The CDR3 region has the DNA TGTGCCAGCAGCTTAGATCTGGGTCCAAACGGGAATGAGCAGTTCTTC. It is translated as CASSLDLGPNGNEQFF.

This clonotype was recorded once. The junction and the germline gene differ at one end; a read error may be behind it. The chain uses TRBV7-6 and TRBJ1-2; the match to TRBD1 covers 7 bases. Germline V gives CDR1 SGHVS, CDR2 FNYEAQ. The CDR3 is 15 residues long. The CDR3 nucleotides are TGTGTCAGCGGAAGAGGGGGCGTTAATGGCTATGGCTACACCTTC. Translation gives CVSGRGGVNGYGYTF.

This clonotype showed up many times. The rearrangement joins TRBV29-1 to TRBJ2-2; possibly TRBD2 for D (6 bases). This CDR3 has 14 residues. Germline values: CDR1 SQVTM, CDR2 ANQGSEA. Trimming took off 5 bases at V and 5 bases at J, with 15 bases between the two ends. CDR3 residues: CSVREDGRTGELFF. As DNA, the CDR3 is TGCAGCGTTAGGGAGGACGGGCGGACCGGGGAGCTGTTTTTT.

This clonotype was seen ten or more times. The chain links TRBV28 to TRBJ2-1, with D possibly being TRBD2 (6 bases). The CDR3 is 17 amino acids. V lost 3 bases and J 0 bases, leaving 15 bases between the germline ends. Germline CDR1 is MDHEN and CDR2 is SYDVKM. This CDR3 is CASSLASGPSSYNEQFF. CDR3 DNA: TGTGCCAGCAGTTTGGCCAGCGGGCCGAGCTCCTACAATGAGCAGTTCTTC.

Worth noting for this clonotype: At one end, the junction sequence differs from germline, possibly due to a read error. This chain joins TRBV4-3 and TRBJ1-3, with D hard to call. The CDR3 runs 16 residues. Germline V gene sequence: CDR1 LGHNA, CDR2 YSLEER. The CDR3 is CASSQDDAASENTIYF. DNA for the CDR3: TGCGCCAGCAGCCAAGATGACGCGGCGTCTGAAAACACCATATATTTT.

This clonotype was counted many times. CDR3: CASTPGGSSYNEQFF. The CDR3 DNA follows: TGTGCCAGCACCCCAGGCGGGAGCTCCTACAATGAGCAGTTCTTC. The V call is TRBV28, the J call TRBJ2-1; 7 bases line up with TRBD2. V shed 7 bases and J 0 bases; nucleotides not matched to a gene: 6. The CDR3 has 15 amino acids. CDR1 is MDHEN and CDR2 is SYDVKM in the germline V gene.

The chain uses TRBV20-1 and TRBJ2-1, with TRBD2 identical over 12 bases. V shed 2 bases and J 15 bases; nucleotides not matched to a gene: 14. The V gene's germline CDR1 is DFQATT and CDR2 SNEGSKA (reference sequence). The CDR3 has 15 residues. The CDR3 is CSARPSGRGIIRWFF. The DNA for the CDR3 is TGCAGTGCTAGACCTAGCGGGAGGGGGATAATCAGGTGGTTCTTC.

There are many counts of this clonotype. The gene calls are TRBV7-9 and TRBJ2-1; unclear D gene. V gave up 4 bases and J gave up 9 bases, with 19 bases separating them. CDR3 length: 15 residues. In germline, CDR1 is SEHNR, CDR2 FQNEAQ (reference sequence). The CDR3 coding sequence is TGTGCCAGCAGCTCTACGGAGCAGGTGGCAGGTGAGCAGTTCTTC. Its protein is CASSSTEQVAGEQFF.

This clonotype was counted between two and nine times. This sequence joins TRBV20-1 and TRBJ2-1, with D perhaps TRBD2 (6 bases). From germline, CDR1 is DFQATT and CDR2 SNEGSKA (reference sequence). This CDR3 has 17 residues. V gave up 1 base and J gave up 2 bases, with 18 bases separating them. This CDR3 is CSARGRVGGIAYNEQFF. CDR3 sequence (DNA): TGCAGTGCTAGAGGGAGGGTGGGAGGTATTGCCTACAATGAGCAGTTCTTC.

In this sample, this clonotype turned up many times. The CDR3: CASSSYQGAVGYGYTF. CDR3 bases: TGTGCCAGCAGCTCATATCAGGGGGCGGTTGGCTATGGCTACACCTTC. V usage is TRBV27 and J usage is TRBJ1-2; the match to TRBD1 covers 8 bases. The CDR3 spans 16 residues. J was trimmed by 4 bases and V by 6 bases; bases with no gene match: 13. Per the germline V gene, CDR1 is MNHEY and CDR2 is SMNVEV (reference sequence).

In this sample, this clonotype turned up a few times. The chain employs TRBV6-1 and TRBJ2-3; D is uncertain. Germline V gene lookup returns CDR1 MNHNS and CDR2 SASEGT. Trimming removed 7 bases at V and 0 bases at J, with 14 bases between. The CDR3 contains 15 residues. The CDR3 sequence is CASKRYDSSTDTQYF. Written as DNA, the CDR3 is TGTGCCAGCAAACGATACGATTCTAGCACAGATACGCAGTATTTT.

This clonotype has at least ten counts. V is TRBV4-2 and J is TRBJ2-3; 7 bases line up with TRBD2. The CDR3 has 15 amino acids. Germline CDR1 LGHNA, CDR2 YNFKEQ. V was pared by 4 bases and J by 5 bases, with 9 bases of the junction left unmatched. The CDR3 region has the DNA TGTGCCAGCAGCCCGGAAGGCGGGAGCGGAGATACGCAGTATTTT. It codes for CASSPEGGSGDTQYF.

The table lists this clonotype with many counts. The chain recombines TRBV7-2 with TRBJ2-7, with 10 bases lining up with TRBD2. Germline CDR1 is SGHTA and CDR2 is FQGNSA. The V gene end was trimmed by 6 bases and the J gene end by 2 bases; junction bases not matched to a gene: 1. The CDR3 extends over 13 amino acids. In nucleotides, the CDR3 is TGTGCCAGCAGGCTAGCGGGAGCCTACGAGCAGTACTTC. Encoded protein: CASRLAGAYEQYF.

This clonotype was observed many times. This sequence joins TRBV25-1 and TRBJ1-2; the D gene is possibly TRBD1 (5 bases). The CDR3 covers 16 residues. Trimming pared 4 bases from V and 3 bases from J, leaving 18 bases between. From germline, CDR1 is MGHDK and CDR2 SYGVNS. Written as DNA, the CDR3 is TGTGCCAGCAGTGGTACTAAAGGCAGGGCTCACTATGGCTACACCTTC. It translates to CASSGTKGRAHYGYTF.

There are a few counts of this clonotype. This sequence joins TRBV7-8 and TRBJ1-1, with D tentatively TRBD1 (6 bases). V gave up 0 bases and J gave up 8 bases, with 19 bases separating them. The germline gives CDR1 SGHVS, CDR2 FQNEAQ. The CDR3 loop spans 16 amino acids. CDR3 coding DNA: TGTGCCAGCAGCTTAGCTTCCCGGACAGCGGATCCAGAAGCTTTCTTT. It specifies CASSLASRTADPEAFF.